Listed below are T cell receptor beta chains from one sample, sequenced in a study of cytomegalovirus exposure and HLA in healthy donors. Data came from immunoSEQ multiplex PCR; TCRdb stores just in-frame clones and leaves some out. The table lists roughly 220,000 clones, roughly 68% of them singletons, with about 2.5% in the top ten. The sequenced sample was PBMCs. The receptors shown here come from a man aged 40-50 years in good health and CMV-seropositive. Both conserved end residues are part of each CDR3.

J gene | V gene | CDR3 protein
TRBJ2-3 | TRBV9 | CASSPGLAVTDTQYF
TRBJ1-2 | TRBV6-5 | CASSLEQGAYYGYTF
TRBJ2-7 | TRBV28 | CASNGRYRAGYEQYF
TRBJ2-7 | TRBV27 | CASSLRPGFYEQYF
TRBJ2-3 | TRBV11-2 | CASSLGSGGHTDTQYF
TRBJ2-7 | TRBV19 | CASSEDSKDEQYF
TRBJ1-3 | TRBV12-5 | CASGLGQGDGNTIYF
TRBJ1-6 | TRBV6-5 | CASSSQVPGPMTPLHF
TRBJ2-1 | TRBV9 | CASSNSGGAANEQFF
TRBJ1-2 | TRBV5-1 | CASSSISGTRNYGYTF
TRBJ2-3 | TRBV6-5 | CASSWTGQVTDTQYF
TRBJ1-2 | TRBV29-1 | CSVPAGQGARGYTF
TRBJ2-3 | TRBV9 | CASSPQGASTDTQYF
TRBJ1-6 | TRBV10-3 | CAASGGSNSPLHF
TRBJ2-5 | TRBV7-9 | CASSLVSIQETQYF
TRBJ1-6 | TRBV11-2 | CASTQLIGANSPLHF
TRBJ1-6 | TRBV6-5 | CASRGLVDSPLHF
TRBJ1-1 | TRBV5-5 | CASSLAPGRSTEAFF
TRBJ1-1 | TRBV11-2 | CASSADRGNTEAFF
TRBJ2-1 | TRBV7-8 | CASSPDRADNEQFF
TRBJ1-1 | TRBV5-1 | CASSWTGVMNTEAFF
TRBJ1-2 | TRBV6-5 | CASTKGAGGGYTF
TRBJ2-2 | TRBV5-1 | CASRTTGDTGELFF
TRBJ2-1 | TRBV29-1 | CSVLAGGLIGNEQFF
TRBJ2-7 | TRBV7-6 | CASSLNYKSSYEQYF
TRBJ2-5 | TRBV6-5 | CASSSQGQIQETQYF
TRBJ1-6 | TRBV5-4 | CASSREGQGGQLHF
TRBJ2-2 | TRBV7-8 | CASSWGLAGGDTGELFF
TRBJ2-5 | TRBV2 | CASITASGGGETQYF
NA | TRBV20-1 | CSASSEYEQYF
TRBJ2-7 | TRBV5-8 | CASTRGGYEQYF
TRBJ2-3 | TRBV10-3 | CAIRASGGATDTQYF
TRBJ2-5 | TRBV29-1 | CSVKGNQETQYF
TRBJ2-1 | TRBV6-6 | CASSQLAGGYNEQFF
TRBJ2-3 | TRBV11-2 | CASSSRGGITDTQYF
TRBJ2-7 | TRBV4-1 | CASSQEVRDWTYEQYF
TRBJ2-4 | TRBV7-9 | CASSWDRNIQYF